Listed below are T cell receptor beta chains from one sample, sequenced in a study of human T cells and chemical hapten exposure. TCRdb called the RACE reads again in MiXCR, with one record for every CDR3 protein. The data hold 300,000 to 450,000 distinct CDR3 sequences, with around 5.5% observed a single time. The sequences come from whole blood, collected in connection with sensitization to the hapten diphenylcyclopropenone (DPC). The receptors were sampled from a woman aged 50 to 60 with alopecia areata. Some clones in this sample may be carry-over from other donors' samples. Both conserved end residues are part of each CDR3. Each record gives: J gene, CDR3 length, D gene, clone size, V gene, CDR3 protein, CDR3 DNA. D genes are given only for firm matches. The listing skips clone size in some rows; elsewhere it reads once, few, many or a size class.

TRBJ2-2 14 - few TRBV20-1 CSASMAGSPGELFF TGCAGTGCTAGCATGGCAGGGAGTCCCGGGGAGCTGTTTTTT
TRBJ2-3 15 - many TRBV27 CASSLKGRSTDTQYF TGTGCCAGCAGTTTAAAGGGCAGGAGCACAGATACGCAGTATTTT
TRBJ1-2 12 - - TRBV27 CASSAWGYGYTF TGTGCCAGCTCTGCCTGGGGCTATGGCTACACCTTC
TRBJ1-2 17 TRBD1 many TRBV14 CASSQGTGTEVGYGYTF TGTGCCAGCAGCCAAGGGACAGGGACAGAGGTTGGCTATGGCTACACCTTC
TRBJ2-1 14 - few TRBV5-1 CASSFPGPSNEQFF TGCGCCAGCAGCTTTCCGGGACCGTCCAATGAGCAGTTCTTC
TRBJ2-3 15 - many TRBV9 CASTHSSGGTDTQYF TGTGCCAGCACCCATTCCAGCGGAGGCACAGATACGCAGTATTTT
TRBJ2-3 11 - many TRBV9 CANFFTDTQYF TGTGCCAACTTCTTCACAGATACGCAGTATTTT
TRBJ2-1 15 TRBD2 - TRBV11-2 CASSLELAGVNEQFF TGTGCCAGCAGCTTAGAACTAGCGGGAGTCAATGAGCAGTTCTTC
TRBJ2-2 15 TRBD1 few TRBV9 CASTLGQTNTGELFF TGTGCCAGCACCCTGGGACAGACGAACACCGGGGAGCTGTTTTTT
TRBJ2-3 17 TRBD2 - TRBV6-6 CASSYFGSGGYTDTQYF TGTGCCAGCAGTTATTTCGGTAGCGGGGGATATACAGATACGCAGTATTTT
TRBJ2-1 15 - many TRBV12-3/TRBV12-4 CASSSRGTSFNEQFF TGTGCCAGCAGTTCCCGCGGGACTTCTTTCAATGAGCAGTTCTTC
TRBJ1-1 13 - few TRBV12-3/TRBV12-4 CASSSRPNTEAFF TGTGCCAGCAGTTCCAGACCGAACACTGAAGCTTTCTTT
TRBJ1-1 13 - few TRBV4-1 CASSQPGGLGAFF TGCGCCAGCAGCCAACCAGGCGGGCTCGGAGCTTTCTTT
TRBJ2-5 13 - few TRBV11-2 CASSLEGTETQYF TGTGCCAGCAGCTTAGAGGGTACCGAGACCCAGTACTTC
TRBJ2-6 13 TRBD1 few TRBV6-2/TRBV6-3 CASSYGQGSILTF TGTGCCAGCAGCTACGGACAGGGAAGCATCCTGACTTTC
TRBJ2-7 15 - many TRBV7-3 CASSLVGDTSYEQYF TGTGCCAGCAGCTTAGTGGGAGACACCTCCTACGAGCAGTACTTC
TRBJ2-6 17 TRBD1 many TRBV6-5 CASSLGQGASGANVLTF TGTGCCAGCAGTTTAGGACAGGGGGCATCGGGGGCCAACGTCCTGACTTTC
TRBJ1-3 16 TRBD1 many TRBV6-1 CASSARQGIPGNTIYF TGTGCCAGCAGTGCAAGACAGGGGATCCCTGGAAACACCATATATTTT
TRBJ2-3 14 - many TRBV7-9 CASSSDGITDTQYF TGTGCCAGCAGCTCGGACGGCATTACAGATACGCAGTATTTT
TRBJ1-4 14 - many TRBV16 CASSQGWLKEKLFF TGTGCCAGCAGCCAAGGGTGGTTGAAAGAAAAACTGTTTTTT
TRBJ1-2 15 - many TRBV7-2 CASTESARGGYGYTF TGTGCCAGCACCGAGTCGGCGCGAGGTGGCTATGGCTACACCTTC
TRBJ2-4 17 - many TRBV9 CASSVGGAPDTKNIQYF TGTGCCAGCAGCGTAGGTGGCGCCCCCGATACCAAAAACATTCAGTACTTC
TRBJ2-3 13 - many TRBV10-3 CAIAGVPADTQYF TGTGCCATCGCAGGAGTACCGGCGGATACGCAGTATTTT
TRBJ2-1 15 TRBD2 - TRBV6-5 CASSILAGGLNEQFF TGTGCCAGCAGTATACTAGCGGGAGGCCTCAATGAGCAGTTCTTC
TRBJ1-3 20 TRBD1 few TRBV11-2 CASSPRDRGLSGASGNTIYF TGTGCCAGCAGCCCCCGGGACAGGGGTCTTTCTGGGGCCTCTGGAAACACCATATATTTT
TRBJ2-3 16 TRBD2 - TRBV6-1 CASSEAIAGGPDTQYF TGTGCCAGCAGTGAAGCTATAGCGGGGGGACCAGATACGCAGTATTTT
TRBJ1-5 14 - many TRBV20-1 CSARGQGSNQPQHF TGCAGTGCTAGGGGCCAGGGGAGCAATCAGCCCCAGCATTTT